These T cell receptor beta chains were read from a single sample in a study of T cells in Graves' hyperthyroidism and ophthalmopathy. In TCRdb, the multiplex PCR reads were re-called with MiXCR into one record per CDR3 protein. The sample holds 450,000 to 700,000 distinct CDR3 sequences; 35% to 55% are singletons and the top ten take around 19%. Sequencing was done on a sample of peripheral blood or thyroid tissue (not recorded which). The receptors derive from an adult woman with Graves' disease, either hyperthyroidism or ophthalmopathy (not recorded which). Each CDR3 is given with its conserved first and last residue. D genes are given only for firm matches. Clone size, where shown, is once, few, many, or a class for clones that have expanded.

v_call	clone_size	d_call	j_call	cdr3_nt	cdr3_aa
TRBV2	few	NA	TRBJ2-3	TGTGCCAGCCTACCGGACAGAGTCACAGATACGCAGTATTTT	CASLPDRVTDTQYF
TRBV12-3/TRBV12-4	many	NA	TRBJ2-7	TGTGCCAGCAGGGCGGGAAAGTCCTACGAGCAGTACTTC	CASRAGKSYEQYF
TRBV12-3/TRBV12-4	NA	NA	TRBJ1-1	TGTGCCAGCAGTTTGGGGTCCGTTTTCTTT	CASSLGSVFF
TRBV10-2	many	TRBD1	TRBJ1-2	TGCGCCAGCAGTGCCTCCGGGACAGCTCCGAACTATGGCCACACCTTC	CASSASGTAPNYGHTF
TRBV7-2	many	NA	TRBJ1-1	TGTGCCAGCAGCACGAATGGAGGCACTGAAGCTTTCTTT	CASSTNGGTEAFF
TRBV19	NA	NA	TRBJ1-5	TGTGCCAACAAGGGCCCGGGCAATCAGCCCCAGCATTTT	CANKGPGNQPQHF
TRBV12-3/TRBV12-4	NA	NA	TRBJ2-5	TGTGCCAGCAGCCGTGGACAGATTCAAGAGACCCAGTACTTC	CASSRGQIQETQYF
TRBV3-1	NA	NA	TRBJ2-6	TGTGCCAGCAGCCGGCGGGGTTTACTCAGTGGGGCCAACGTCCTGACTTTC	CASSRRGLLSGANVLTF
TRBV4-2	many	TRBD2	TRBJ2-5	TGTGCCAGCAGCCAAGATCCCGGGACGGGAGGGACCCAGTACTTC	CASSQDPGTGGTQYF
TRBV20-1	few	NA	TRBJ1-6	TGCAGTGCTAGAGGGGGGGAGGCCTATTCACCCCTCCACTTT	CSARGGEAYSPLHF
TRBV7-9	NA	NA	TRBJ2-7	TGTGCCAGCAGCTTGGTTGGGAGCAGCTCCTACGAGCAGTACTTC	CASSLVGSSSYEQYF
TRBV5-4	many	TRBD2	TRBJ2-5	TGTGCCAGCAGCTTGCGACTAGCGGGGGAGACCCAGTACTTC	CASSLRLAGETQYF
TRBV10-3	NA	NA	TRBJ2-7	TGTGCCATCAGTGTGCGGGACAGCTCCTACGAGCAGTACTTC	CAISVRDSSYEQYF
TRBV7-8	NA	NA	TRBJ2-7	TGTGCCAGCAGCAAAAGGCGCAGGGGCCTTGAGCGAAGATCCTACGAGCAGTACTTC	CASSKRRRGLERRSYEQYF
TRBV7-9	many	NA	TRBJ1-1	TGTGCCAGCAGCTCCAGCGGAGGGGCGAGCACTGAAGCTTTCTTT	CASSSSGGASTEAFF
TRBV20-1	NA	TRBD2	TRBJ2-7	TGCAGTGCCCAGGGACTAGCGGAAAACGAGCAGTACTTC	CSAQGLAENEQYF
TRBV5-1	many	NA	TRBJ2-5	TGCGCCAGCAGCTTGGACTCCAGAGAGACCCAGTACTTC	CASSLDSRETQYF